This entry describes one T cell receptor (beta chain). Its cognate antigen is unknown. With 60 Vbeta and 13 Jbeta primers, the PCR was carried out. Method: immunoSEQ multiplex PCR; TCRdb's copy keeps in-frame clones and lacks some. The sample contains 120,000 or so clones, about four fifths of which appear only once. This sample is drawn from a study of cytomegalovirus exposure and HLA in healthy donors. Overall study results and limits: V- and J-gene trimming in TCR beta was tied to a missense DCLRE1C variant by an analysis performed later. In a later analysis, an Asian-associated ancestry cluster reportedly showed fewer N-insertions than the approximately 610-donor mean.

V trimming: 1 base; J trimming: 0 bases; junction bases outside the gene matches: 3. This CDR3 is built from 17 residues. CDR1 GTSNPN and CDR2 SVGIG come from the germline V gene (reference sequence). The rearrangement joins TRBV30 to TRBJ2-6; 10 bases map to TRBD1. This clonotype was sampled from a woman in her fifties or sixties in good health and CMV-seropositive. Input material: PBMCs. CDR3 region: CAWSATGGLSGANVLTF. The CDR3 region has the DNA TGTGCCTGGAGTGCGACAGGGGGCCTCTCTGGGGCCAACGTCCTGACTTTC. The full variable domain, in which reference TRBV30 and TRBJ2-6 provide the parts outside the CDR3, is SQTIHQWPATLVQPVGSPLSLECTVEGTSNPNLYWYRQAAGRGLQLLFYSVGIGQISSEVPQNLSASRPQDRQFILSSKKLLLSDSGFYLCAWSATGGLSGANVLTFGAGSRLTVL.